A single TCR beta chain is shown here with its context. Its antigen is not known. The read ends 3 residues early relative to the CDR3; the germline J gene fills the gap. CDR3 length: 15 residues. Per germline, CDR1 SGHRS and CDR2 YFSETQ. These data are taken from a study of T cells in women clearing cervical HPV infection. Turning to the study itself: Case blood was drawn a median approximately 150 days after lesion detection. Study-level results: Combining TCR richness with V gene abundances gave approximately 0.8 AUC. TRBV6-7 abundance was lower in cases than controls (about 0.099% versus 0.16%). It is unknown whether associations predate infection; no effector/memory or HPV-specific sorting.

TCRdb's table, derived via immunoSEQ multiplex PCR, lists solely in-frame clones and lacks some. This sample's table reports some 40,000 clones. The receptor was isolated from a woman aged 18 to 75 with a cervical HPV16 infection that either progressed to CIN3+ or cleared (not recorded which). The chain recombines TRBV5-1 with TRBJ2-3, with TRBD2 identical over 9 bases. The sample was blood buffy coat. The CDR3 region is CASSYGSGRRETQYF. CDR3 DNA, as far as it was read: TGCGCCAGCAGCTACGGTAGCGGGAGAAGAGAGACG.